This T cell receptor (beta chain) was obtained from a study of technical replicates of blood from four donors. The CDR3 covers 15 residues. Trimming took 4 bases from V and 7 from J; bases not matched to a gene: 11. Germline V gives CDR1 SGHRS, CDR2 YFSETQ. The repertoire was sequenced with immunoSEQ multiplex PCR; TCRdb's copy has only in-frame clones and lacks some. Of more than 90,000 clones in the sample, nearly 97% were seen once. The TCR was taken from a human donor in good health. The rearrangement uses TRBV5-1 and TRBJ2-7; 10 bases line up with TRBD1. Specimen: T cells isolated from PBMCs. CDR3 sequence: CASSQERQGASEQYF. In DNA form, the CDR3 reads TGCGCCAGCAGCCAAGAACGACAGGGGGCGAGTGAGCAGTACTTC.